This T cell receptor beta chain is from a study of control samples from healthy donors and cancer patients. TCRdb keeps only in-frame clones here, not all; method: immunoSEQ multiplex PCR. Of 75,000 to 80,000 clones listed, about 89% are singletons. Germline CDR1 reads SGHDT; CDR2 reads YYEEEE. Trimming removed 4 bases from V and 4 bases from J; junction bases left unmatched: 4. The CDR3 sequence is 14 residues long. The chain combines TRBV5-6 with TRBJ1-2; TRBD1 aligns across 10 bases. This clonotype was obtained from a woman aged 45-59 years with colorectal cancer. The source material was PBMCs. CDR3 sequence (DNA): TGTGCCAGCAGCACCCGGACAGGGGGCTATGGCTACACCTTC. This translates into CASSTRTGGYGYTF. Full variable domain (missing parts from reference TRBV5-6 and TRBJ1-2): DAGVTQSPTHLIKTRGQQVTLRCSPKSGHDTVSWYQQALGQGPQFIFQYYEEEERQRGNFPDRFSGHQFPNYSSELNVNALLLGDSALYLCASSTRTGGYGYTFGSGTRLTVV.